The T cell receptor (beta chain) under discussion was sequenced for a study of blood T cells in healthy people across ages. Study outcomes and limitations: Observed TCR beta diversity per million T cells went down as age went up. This fall followed a roughly linear course with age. Donors of long life had a larger count of naive CD4+ cells and greater diversity than aged donors.

Combining a sample-barcoded 5' primer with a J-beta primer mix, a second PCR ran for about 6 to 12 cycles. TCRdb reprocessed the 5' RACE reads via MiXCR and lists one record per CDR3 protein. The sample has over 700,000 distinct CDR3 sequences, 20% to 25% seen once. V was clipped by 2 bases and J by 3 bases, with 12 bases between them. The CDR3 loop spans 15 amino acids. The V gene's germline CDR1 is SGHRS and CDR2 YFSETQ. This clonotype was counted between two and nine times. What it binds is not known. This sample also belongs to another study, concerning T cells of mothers and their children. That source reports: Samples came from three healthy Caucasian mothers and their six children.

Sequencing was performed on blood. The TCR sequence derives from a boy aged 10-17 years in good health. The rearrangement uses TRBV5-1 and TRBJ2-4, with D perhaps TRBD2 (6 bases). CDR3 in DNA: TGCGCCAGCAGCTTTCGTCCGGGGGACAAAAACATTCAGTACTTC. Encoded protein: CASSFRPGDKNIQYF.